This TCR beta chain was captured in a study of shared clonotypes between healthy human individuals. Study-wide findings and caveats: Sharing across a handful of donors was seen in about 5% of naive CD4 clonotypes. Naive subsets typically showed greater estimated richness than memory subsets. Shared clonotypes across all four donors exceeded non-shared ones in generation probability.

CD8 cells classed as naive were CD45RO-negative and positively selected for CCR7, excluding terminally differentiated effector memory CD45RA+ cells. As processed by the authors: Owing to the provision of junction-only sequences devoid of quality scores by immunoSEQ, filtering differed. Clones were sequenced by immunoSEQ multiplex PCR, and TCRdb holds only the in-frame ones, with some missing. Clonal size and the V and J genes are those of that table, whereas D and trimming came from the DNA. The sample has about 580,000 clones; roughly 98% are singletons. Trimming took off 0 bases at V and 4 bases at J, with 7 bases between the two ends. The length of the CDR3 is 14 residues. CDR1 and CDR2 from the germline V gene are MNHEY and SMNVEV (reference sequence). This clone was observed a single time. Antigen specificity is unknown.

The clonotype originates from a man in his thirties or forties in good health. The chain recombines TRBV27 with TRBJ1-5, with no clear D. Sequenced sample: naive CD8+ T cells sorted from blood. CDR3 coding DNA: TGTGCCAGCAGTTTATCTCGGCTAAATCAGCCCCAGCATTTT. Amino acid sequence: CASSLSRLNQPQHF.